Listed below are T cell receptor beta chains from one sample, sequenced in a study of TIL therapy for anti-PD-1-resistant metastatic lung cancer. Only in-frame clones appear in the TCRdb table, and some are missing; sequencing was by immunoSEQ multiplex PCR. This table holds tens of thousands of clones, roughly 66% found once. This specimen was blood, taken at baseline. The receptors were gathered from a person between 25 and 80 years old with non-small cell lung cancer. Each CDR3 is given with its conserved first and last residue. A D gene is named only where the DNA matches it firmly. The size entry is marked missing in some rows and otherwise reads once, few, many or a size class.

D | J | V | length | size | CDR3 | DNA
. | TRBJ1-2 | TRBV28 | 14 | few | CASQWGSLNYGYTF | TGTGCGAGCCAATGGGGCAGCCTTAACTATGGCTACACCTTC
TRBD2 | TRBJ2-3 | TRBV6-5 | 14 | . | CASTELAGGGTQYF | TGTGCCAGCACGGAGCTAGCGGGAGGGGGTACGCAGTATTTT
. | TRBJ2-7 | TRBV12-5 | 14 | . | CASGFGSPEDEQYF | TGTGCTAGTGGTTTTGGGAGCCCGGAGGACGAGCAGTACTTC
TRBD1 | TRBJ1-1 | TRBV2 | 13 | medium-sized | CASSGQPNTEAFF | TGTGCCAGTTCGGGACAGCCGAACACTGAAGCTTTCTTT
. | TRBJ1-4 | TRBV5-1 | 15 | few | CASSLGGTGEEKLFF | TGCGCCAGCAGCTTGGGCGGGACCGGGGAAGAAAAACTGTTTTTT
. | TRBJ1-2 | TRBV30 | 13 | . | CAWTGTLDVGYTF | TGTGCCTGGACAGGTACTCTCGACGTGGGCTACACCTTC
TRBD1 | TRBJ1-2 | TRBV6-6 | 15 | . | CASSTTPGQLYGYTF | TGTGCCAGCAGCACCACCCCGGGACAGCTCTATGGCTACACCTTC
TRBD1 | TRBJ2-1 | TRBV30 | 15 | . | CAWTNRGSSYNEQFF | TGTGCCTGGACTAACAGGGGGAGCTCCTACAATGAGCAGTTCTTC
. | TRBJ1-1 | TRBV11-3 | 13 | few | CASSLRPNTEAFF | TGTGCCAGCAGCTTGAGGCCGAACACTGAAGCTTTCTTT
. | TRBJ2-5 | TRBV7-2 | 12 | . | CASSFSIGTQYF | TGTGCCAGCAGCTTCTCGATCGGGACCCAGTACTTC
. | TRBJ2-7 | TRBV14 | 12 | . | CASSHLTYEQYF | TGTGCCAGCAGCCATCTAACCTACGAGCAGTACTTC
TRBD2 | TRBJ2-7 | TRBV19 | 14 | . | CASSIASGSGEQYF | TGTGCCAGTAGTATAGCTAGCGGGAGTGGCGAGCAGTACTTC
TRBD2 | TRBJ2-1 | TRBV5-1 | 16 | once | CASSFSGGLHYNEQFF | TGCGCCAGCAGTTTTAGCGGGGGACTACATTACAATGAGCAGTTCTTC
. | TRBJ2-5 | TRBV5-1 | 13 | . | CASSLTGPGTQYF | TGCGCCAGCAGCTTAACAGGGCCCGGGACCCAGTACTTC
. | TRBJ1-5 | TRBV5-1 | 14 | . | CASSPEGGLQPQHF | TGCGCCAGCAGCCCTGAGGGGGGGCTACAGCCCCAGCATTTT
TRBD1 | TRBJ1-1 | TRBV7-9 | 12 | . | CASSGTGTDAFF | TGTGCCAGCAGCGGGACAGGGACTGACGCTTTCTTT
TRBD2 | TRBJ2-7 | TRBV11-2 | 14 | . | CASSPREGPYEQYF | TGTGCCAGCAGCCCTAGGGAGGGTCCCTACGAGCAGTACTTC